This T cell receptor beta chain was identified during a study of long-term antiretroviral therapy in people with HIV. An immunoSEQ assay, version v3.0, was performed at survey level. Each sample had sequencing targeting roughly 35,000-55,000 T-cell genomes. Profiling relied on immunoSEQ multiplex PCR, and the TCRdb table lists in-frame clones only, not all of them. The sample gives about 43,000 clones, approximately 86% of which show up once; around 5.4% is in the top ten. With 0 bases clipped from V and 5 bases from J, the junction kept 11 bases outside the gene matches. The germline V gene encodes CDR1 MNHNS and CDR2 SASEGT. The CDR3 runs 17 residues. Overall study findings and caveats: Information on adherence to ART, viral resistance or therapy changes was unavailable.

Of note for this clone: Its antigen remains unidentified.

V and J are TRBV6-1 and TRBJ2-5; TRBD2 matches 8 bases. Specimen: unsorted PBMCs, collected 0.1 years before starting antiretroviral therapy. The TCR sequence derives from a woman aged 45-59 years with HIV. In DNA, the CDR3 is TGTGCCAGCAGTGAAGCGCTTCTCGGGGGGGGAGGGGAGACCCAGTACTTC. Residues: CASSEALLGGGGETQYF.